This TCR beta chain was documented in a study of blood T cell repertoires in COVID-19. Study overall: The analysed material was cDNA or gDNA that came from T cells, B-cell-depleted T cells, or PBMCs.

The repertoire was sequenced with immunoSEQ multiplex PCR; TCRdb's copy has only in-frame clones and lacks some. The repertoire includes roughly 73,000 clones, 89% of them detected once, and roughly 9.6% sits in the top ten. CDR1 SEHNR and CDR2 FQNEAQ come from the germline V gene (reference sequence). This CDR3 has 15 residues. V shed 1 base and J shed 2 bases, with 11 bases lying between them. The receptor comes from an elderly man with acute or convalescent COVID-19. Sequencing was carried out using peripheral blood. V is TRBV7-9 and J is TRBJ1-1; D is possibly TRBD1 (5 bases). The CDR3 region is CASSLGRGFNTEAFF. The CDR3, as DNA: TGTGCCAGCAGCTTAGGGCGGGGGTTTAACACTGAAGCTTTCTTT.